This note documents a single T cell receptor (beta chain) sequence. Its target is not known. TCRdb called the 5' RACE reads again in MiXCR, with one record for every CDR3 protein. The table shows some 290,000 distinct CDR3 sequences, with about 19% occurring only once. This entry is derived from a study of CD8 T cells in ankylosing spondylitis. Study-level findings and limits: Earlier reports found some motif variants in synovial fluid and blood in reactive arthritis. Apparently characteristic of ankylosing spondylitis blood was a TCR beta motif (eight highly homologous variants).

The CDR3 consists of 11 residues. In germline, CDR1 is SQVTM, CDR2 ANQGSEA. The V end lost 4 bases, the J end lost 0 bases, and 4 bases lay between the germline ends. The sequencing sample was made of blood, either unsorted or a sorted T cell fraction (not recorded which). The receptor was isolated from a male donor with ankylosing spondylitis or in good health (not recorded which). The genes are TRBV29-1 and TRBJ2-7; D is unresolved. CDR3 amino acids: CSVGTSYEQYV. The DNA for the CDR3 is TGCAGCGTTGGGACCTCCTACGAGCAGTACGTC.